Listed here are 8 T cell receptor beta chains from one sample, sequenced in a study of radiation and T cells in renal cell carcinoma. This table comes from immunoSEQ multiplex PCR, and its TCRdb copy is limited to in-frame clones, with some not included. Counted here are some 58,000 clones, roughly 79% occurring once; the ten biggest clones make up roughly 7%. Documented time point: blood 2 weeks post-SBRT. Treatment described: 15 Gy SBRT to primary tumor, nephrectomy 4 weeks later. Sequencing was performed on blood, taken from a patient whose treatment included radiotherapy and nephrectomy. These TCRs come from a man in his sixties with renal cell carcinoma.

The chain employs TRBV6-4 and TRBJ1-2, with D maybe TRBD1 (6 bases). Between the trimmed V and J ends, which lost 0 bases and 12 bases, there was a span of 20 bases. Per germline, CDR1 MRHNA and CDR2 SNTAGT. The CDR3 has 15 residues. The CDR3 sequence is CASSDSAGEGSNHTF. CDR3 DNA sequence: TGTGCCAGCAGTGACTCGGCAGGGGAGGGTTCAAATCACACCTTC.

As DNA, the CDR3 is TGTGCCAGCAGCTTTGGCCAACAAGAGACCCAGTACTTC. This encodes CASSFGQQETQYF. The chain joins TRBV7-9 to TRBJ2-5; D remains unclear. The CDR3 has 13 residues. V was clipped by 3 bases and J by 2 bases, with 7 bases between them. Per germline, CDR1 SEHNR and CDR2 FQNEAQ (reference sequence).

This chain joins TRBV11-3 and TRBJ2-5, with D perhaps being TRBD1 or TRBD2 (5 bases each). Germline CDR1 and CDR2: SGHNT and YENEEA. CDR3 length: 17 residues. Trimming removed 1 base from V and 1 base from J, with 16 bases in between. CDR3 loop: CASSLGATASLQETQYF. CDR3 sequence (DNA): TGTGCCAGCAGCTTAGGCGCGACAGCTAGCCTCCAAGAGACCCAGTACTTC.

The V gene is TRBV5-6, the J gene TRBJ1-2, with D tentatively TRBD1 (6 bases). The CDR3 is made up of 18 amino acids. Germline-derived CDR1 and CDR2 are SGHDT and YYEEEE. Trimming left V 1 base short and J 2 bases short, with 21 bases between. CDR3 residues: CASSLYVGGRLGNYGYTF. The CDR3 DNA is TGTGCCAGCAGCTTGTATGTCGGGGGCAGGTTAGGAAACTATGGCTACACCTTC.

This clone was detected only a few times. The chain combines TRBV4-1 with TRBJ2-3, with D tentatively TRBD1 (6 bases). The CDR3 loop spans 17 amino acids. Germline V gene sequence: CDR1 MGHRA, CDR2 YSYEKL. V gave up 1 base and J gave up 2 bases, with 16 bases separating them. CDR3 protein: CASSQGTGTSVTDTQYF. In nucleotides, the CDR3 is TGCGCCAGCAGCCAAGGAACCGGGACAAGTGTCACAGATACGCAGTATTTT.

This sequence joins TRBV30 and TRBJ1-2, with D possibly matching TRBD1 (5 bases). Per the germline V gene, CDR1 is GTSNPN and CDR2 is SVGIG (reference sequence). V dropped 3 bases and J dropped 0 bases, with 8 bases sitting between them. The CDR3 has 13 residues. CDR3 nucleotide sequence: TGTGCCTGGAGACGGGGGGCTAACTATGGCTACACCTTC. Translating it yields CAWRRGANYGYTF.

The chain carries TRBV28 and TRBJ2-7; D is unresolved. Looked up from germline, CDR1 is MDHEN and CDR2 is SYDVKM. The CDR3 is 13 residues long. Trimming took 6 bases from V and 3 from J, leaving 12 bases between them. CDR3 loop: CASSRPALYEQYV. The CDR3 DNA reads TGTGCCAGCAGCCGCCCAGCGCTCTACGAGCAGTACGTC.

This chain joins TRBV4-3 and TRBJ1-6; TRBD1 matches 8 bases. The CDR3 spans 16 residues. V was clipped by 0 bases and J by 6 bases; unmatched bases: 4. The germline gives CDR1 LGHNA, CDR2 YSLEER. CDR3 nucleotides: TGCGCCAGCAGCCAAGATCAGGGGGCAGGTAATTCACCCCTCCACTTT. Translated: CASSQDQGAGNSPLHF.